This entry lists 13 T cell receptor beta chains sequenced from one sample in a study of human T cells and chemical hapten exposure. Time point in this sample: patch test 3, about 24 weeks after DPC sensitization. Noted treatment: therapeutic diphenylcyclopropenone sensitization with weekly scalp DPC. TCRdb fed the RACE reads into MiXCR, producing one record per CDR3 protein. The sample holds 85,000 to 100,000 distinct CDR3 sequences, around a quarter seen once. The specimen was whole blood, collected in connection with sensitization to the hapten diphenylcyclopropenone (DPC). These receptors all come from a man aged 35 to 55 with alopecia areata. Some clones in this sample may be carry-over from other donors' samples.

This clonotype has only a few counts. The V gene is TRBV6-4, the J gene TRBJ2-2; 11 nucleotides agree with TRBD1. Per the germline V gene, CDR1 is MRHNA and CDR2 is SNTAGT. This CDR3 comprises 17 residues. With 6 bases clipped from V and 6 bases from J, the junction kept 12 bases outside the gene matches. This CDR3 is CASSLSGTGGSSGELFF. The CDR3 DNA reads TGTGCCAGCAGCCTATCCGGGACAGGGGGTTCGTCCGGGGAGCTGTTTTTT.

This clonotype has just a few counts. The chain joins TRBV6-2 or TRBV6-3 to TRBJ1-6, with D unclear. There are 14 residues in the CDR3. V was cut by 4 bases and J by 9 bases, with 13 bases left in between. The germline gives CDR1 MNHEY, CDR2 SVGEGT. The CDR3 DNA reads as TGTGCCAGCAGTTTGGGTGGACGGATTTCACCCCTCCACTTT. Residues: CASSLGGRISPLHF.

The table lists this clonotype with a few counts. CDR3 sequence: CASSQAPRGLAYEQFF. The CDR3 nucleotides read TGTGCCAGCAGCCAAGCCCCAAGGGGACTAGCCTATGAGCAGTTCTTC. The chain uses TRBV3-1 and TRBJ2-1; the match to TRBD2 covers 9 bases. The V and J ends lost 1 base and 8 bases, in that order; junction bases with no gene match: 9. This CDR3 is 16 amino acids long. Looked up from germline, CDR1 is LGHDT and CDR2 is YNNKEL (reference sequence).

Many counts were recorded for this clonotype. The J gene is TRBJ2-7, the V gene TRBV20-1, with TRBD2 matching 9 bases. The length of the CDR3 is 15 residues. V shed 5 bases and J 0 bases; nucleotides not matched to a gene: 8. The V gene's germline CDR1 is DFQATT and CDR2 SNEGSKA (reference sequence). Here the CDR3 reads CSAFHPSGASYEQYF. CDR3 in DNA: TGCAGTGCTTTCCATCCTAGCGGGGCCTCCTACGAGCAGTACTTC.

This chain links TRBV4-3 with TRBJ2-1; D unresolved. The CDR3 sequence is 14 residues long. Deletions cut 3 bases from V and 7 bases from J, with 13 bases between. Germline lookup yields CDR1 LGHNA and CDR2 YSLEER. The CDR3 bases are TGCGCCAGCAGCCAGGATCGGACGGATAATGAGCAGTTCTTC. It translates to CASSQDRTDNEQFF.

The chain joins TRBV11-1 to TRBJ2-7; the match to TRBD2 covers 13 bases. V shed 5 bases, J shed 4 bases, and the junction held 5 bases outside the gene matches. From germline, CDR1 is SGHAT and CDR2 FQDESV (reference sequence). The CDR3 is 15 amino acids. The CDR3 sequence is CASSQQGLAGYEQYF. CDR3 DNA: TGTGCCAGCAGCCAACAGGGACTAGCGGGATACGAGCAGTACTTC.

CDR3 sequence reads: CAWGQGNTEAFF. For the CDR3, the DNA is TGTGCCTGGGGTCAGGGGAACACTGAAGCTTTCTTT. This chain connects TRBV30 to TRBJ1-1; a weak D match, TRBD1 (5 bases). CDR1 is GTSNPN, CDR2 SVGIG, per germline (reference sequence). V lost 5 bases to trimming and J lost 1 base, with 8 bases between them. The CDR3 runs 12 residues.

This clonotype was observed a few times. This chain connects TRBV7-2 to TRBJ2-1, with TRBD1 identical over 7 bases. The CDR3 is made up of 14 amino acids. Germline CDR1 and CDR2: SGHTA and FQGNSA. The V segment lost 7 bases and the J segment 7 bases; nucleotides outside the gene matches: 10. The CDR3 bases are TGTGCCAGCAACTCTAAGGGGGCAAGGAATGAGCAGTTCTTC. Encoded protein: CASNSKGARNEQFF.

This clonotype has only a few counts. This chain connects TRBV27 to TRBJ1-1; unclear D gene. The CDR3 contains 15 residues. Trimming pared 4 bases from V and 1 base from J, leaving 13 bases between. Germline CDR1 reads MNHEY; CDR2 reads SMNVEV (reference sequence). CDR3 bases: TGTGCCAGCAGTTCAACGACGAAACCGAACACTGAAGCTTTCTTT. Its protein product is CASSSTTKPNTEAFF.

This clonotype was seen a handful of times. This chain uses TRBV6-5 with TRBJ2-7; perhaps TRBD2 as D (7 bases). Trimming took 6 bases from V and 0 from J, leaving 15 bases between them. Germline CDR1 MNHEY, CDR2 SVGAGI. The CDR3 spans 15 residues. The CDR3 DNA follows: TGTGCCAGCAGACAAAGGGGGGGATTCTCCTACGAGCAGTACTTC. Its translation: CASRQRGGFSYEQYF.

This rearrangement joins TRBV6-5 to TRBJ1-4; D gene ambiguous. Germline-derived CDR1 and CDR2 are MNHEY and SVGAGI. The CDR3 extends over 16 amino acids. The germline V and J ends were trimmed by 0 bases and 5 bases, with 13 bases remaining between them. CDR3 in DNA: TGTGCCAGCAGTTACTCGAACAGCAAGCGCAATGAAAAACTGTTTTTT. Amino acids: CASSYSNSKRNEKLFF.

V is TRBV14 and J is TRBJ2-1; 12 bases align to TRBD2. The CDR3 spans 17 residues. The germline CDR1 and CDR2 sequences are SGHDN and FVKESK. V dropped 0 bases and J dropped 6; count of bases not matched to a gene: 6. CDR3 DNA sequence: TGTGCCAGCAGCCAAGATCGGCCGGGACTAGCGGGCAATGAGCAGTTCTTC. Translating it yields CASSQDRPGLAGNEQFF.

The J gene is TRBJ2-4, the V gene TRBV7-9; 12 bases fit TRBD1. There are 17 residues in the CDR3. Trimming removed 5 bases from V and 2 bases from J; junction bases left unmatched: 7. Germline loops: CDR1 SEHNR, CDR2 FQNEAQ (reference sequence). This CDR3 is CASSQGQGATSKNIQYF. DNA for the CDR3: TGTGCCAGCAGCCAGGGACAGGGGGCAACTTCCAAAAACATTCAGTACTTC. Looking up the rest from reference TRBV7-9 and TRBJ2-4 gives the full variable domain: DTGVSQNPRHKITKRGQNVTFRCDPISEHNRLYWYRQTLGQGPEFLTYFQNEAQLEKSRLLSDRFSAERPKGSFSTLEIQRTEQGDSAMYLCASSQGQGATSKNIQYFGAGTRLSVL.